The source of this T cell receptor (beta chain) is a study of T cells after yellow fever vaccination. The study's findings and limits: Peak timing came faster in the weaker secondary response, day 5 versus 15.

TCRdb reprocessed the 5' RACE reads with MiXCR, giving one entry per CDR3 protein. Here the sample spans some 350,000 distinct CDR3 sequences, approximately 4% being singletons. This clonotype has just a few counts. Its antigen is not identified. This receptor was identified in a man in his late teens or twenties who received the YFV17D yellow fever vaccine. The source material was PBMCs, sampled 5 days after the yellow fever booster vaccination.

CDR3 nucleotide sequence: TGTGCCAGCAGTTACGGGAGGGAGCAGGGACTAGAGACCCAGTACTTC. It codes for CASSYGREQGLETQYF. The J gene is TRBJ2-5, the V gene TRBV6-6, with 7 bases fitting TRBD2. The germline V gene has CDR1 MNHNY and CDR2 SVGAGI (reference sequence). The V and J ends lost 2 bases and 4 bases, in that order; junction bases with no gene match: 10. This CDR3 is built from 16 residues.